The source of this T cell receptor (beta chain) is a study of vaccination and CD4 T cells after COVID-19. Study summary: Each person enrolled got two BNT162b2 or mRNA-1273 vaccine doses. Whole-study findings and limits: Convalescent patients displayed a median about 86% of reactive clones emerging only post-vaccination.

This clonotype occurred a few times. Antigen: not known. Per the germline V gene, CDR1 is MDHEN and CDR2 is SYDVKM. Trimming cost V 6 bases and J 0 bases, with 12 bases left between them. CDR3 length equals 15 residues. CD4+ T cells that had been cultured provided DNA sequenced with the Oncomine TCR Beta short-read assay. Scientists extracted genomic DNA from CD4+ T cells grown in culture. TCRdb ran MiXCR on the PCR reads and lists one entry per CDR3 protein. The repertoire has about 6,300 distinct CDR3 sequences, 33% of them found once; the top ten carry around 39%. Treatment of the sample: roughly 10-day PBMC culture with coronavirus spike peptide pools or control peptides (ViraFEST assay). The unexposed donor's CD4+ T cells were collected before the COVID-19 pandemic (2011-2018).

Input material: CD4+ T cells from blood, cultured in vitro. The TCR was taken from a human donor in good health. The chain uses TRBV28 and TRBJ1-3, with unresolved D. CDR3 in amino acids: CASRDVMASGNTIYF. Here the CDR3 DNA reads TGTGCCAGCAGGGACGTGATGGCCTCTGGAAACACCATATATTTT.